The entry that follows covers one TCR beta chain sequence. Under the authors' procedure: How many nucleated cells were present was estimated from reference gene primer amplification. Measured with immunoSEQ multiplex PCR; TCRdb has only the in-frame clones, and not every one. V and J calls and clone size are those listed in that table; D and trimming were worked out from the DNA. The sample has tens of thousands of clones, 89% seen once. The data are from a study of blood T cell repertoires in COVID-19. Across the whole study: The study drew acute and convalescent COVID-19 samples from the United States, Italy and Spain.

The CDR3 covers 15 residues. Per the germline V gene, CDR1 is LGHNA and CDR2 is YSLEER. After removal of 2 bases from V and 5 bases from J, the junction contained 6 bases not matched to a gene. The clonotype comes from a man aged 65 to 79 with active or convalescent COVID-19. The sample consisted of peripheral blood. The rearrangement links TRBV4-3 to TRBJ2-7; TRBD2 matches 10 bases. CDR3 region: CASSQPLAGDHEQYF. In DNA, the CDR3 is TGCGCCAGCAGCCAACCTCTAGCGGGGGACCACGAGCAGTACTTC.